This passage covers 24 T cell receptor beta chains from one sample sequenced in a study of CD8 T cells in ankylosing spondylitis. TCRdb analysed the 5' RACE reads with MiXCR anew, one entry per CDR3 protein. The sample includes some 200,000 distinct CDR3 sequences, about 26% of them seen just once. Material for sequencing was blood, either unsorted or a sorted T cell fraction (not recorded which). These TCRs come from a male donor with ankylosing spondylitis or in good health (not recorded which).

This clonotype was picked up a small number of times. This chain joins TRBV20-1 and TRBJ2-7; D ambiguous. Trimming left V 1 base short and J 5 bases short, with 15 bases between. From germline, CDR1 is DFQATT and CDR2 SNEGSKA (reference sequence). The CDR3 has 14 amino acids. The CDR3 region is CSARVAASLNEQYF. The CDR3 coding sequence is TGCAGTGCTAGAGTTGCCGCGTCCCTCAACGAGCAGTACTTC.

This clonotype was found many times. V and J are TRBV18 and TRBJ2-3, with TRBD2 matching 10 bases. Germline CDR1 and CDR2: KGHSH and LQKENI. V lost 0 bases and J lost 2; bases outside the gene matches: 2. The CDR3 is 16 residues long. CDR3 sequence: CASSPPGLANTDTQYF. The CDR3 nucleotides read TGTGCCAGCTCACCACCGGGACTAGCGAACACAGATACGCAGTATTTT. The complete variable domain, with remaining parts taken from reference TRBV18 and TRBJ2-3, reads NAGVMQNPRHLVRRRGQEARLRCSPMKGHSHVYWYRQLPEEGLKFMVYLQKENIIDESGMPKERFSAEFPKEGPSILRIQQVVRGDSAAYFCASSPPGLANTDTQYFGPGTRLTVL.

This clonotype was detected many times. V gene TRBV11-2 combines with J gene TRBJ2-3; D may correspond to TRBD1 or TRBD2 (6 bases each). V shed 3 bases and J shed 6 bases, with 13 bases lying between them. The CDR3 length is 14 residues. Germline loops: CDR1 SGHAT, CDR2 FQNNGV. The CDR3 bases are TGTGCCAGCAGCTTGGGGGGCGCGTGGGATACGCAGTATTTT. Protein sequence: CASSLGGAWDTQYF.

This clonotype was picked up many times. The V and J genes are TRBV6-1 and TRBJ2-1; D is possibly TRBD2 (5 bases). Germline assignment: CDR1 MNHNS and CDR2 SASEGT. V was cut by 2 bases and J by 7 bases, with 12 bases left in between. This CDR3 region has 14 residues. The CDR3 DNA reads as TGTGCCAGCAGTGAATCCCGGACTCTAAATGAGCAGTTCTTC. Amino acids: CASSESRTLNEQFF.

This clonotype was counted a few times. This chain joins TRBV10-3 and TRBJ2-3, with D perhaps assigned TRBD1 or TRBD2 (5 bases each). Trimming stripped 4 bases from V and 5 bases from J, with 10 bases between. This CDR3 contains 13 residues. Germline-derived CDR1 and CDR2 are ENHRY and SYGVKD. CDR3 sequence: CAISGWDGDTQYF. CDR3 nucleotide sequence: TGTGCCATCAGTGGTTGGGACGGAGATACGCAGTATTTT.

V gene TRBV5-1 combines with J gene TRBJ2-5; D may be TRBD2 (7 bases). Trimming took off 2 bases at V and 2 bases at J, with 13 bases between the two ends. The CDR3 covers 15 residues. The germline V gene encodes CDR1 SGHRS and CDR2 YFSETQ. This CDR3 reads CASSFGGGPQETQYF. The CDR3, as DNA: TGCGCCAGCAGCTTTGGCGGGGGCCCTCAAGAGACCCAGTACTTC.

This clonotype was recorded at least ten times. The J gene is TRBJ2-7, the V gene TRBV10-3; no reliable D call. The germline gives CDR1 ENHRY, CDR2 SYGVKD. V was trimmed by 0 bases and J by 6 bases, leaving 3 bases between them. The CDR3 totals 11 residues. The CDR3 loop is CAISESLEQYF. CDR3 coding DNA: TGTGCCATCAGTGAGTCGCTCGAGCAGTACTTC.

This clonotype was recorded many times. The J gene is TRBJ2-1, the V gene TRBV9, with D unresolved. The CDR3 sequence is 15 residues long. V was shortened by 5 bases and J by 6 bases, with 18 bases between the two germline ends. From germline, CDR1 is SGDLS and CDR2 YYNGEE. CDR3 coding DNA: TGTGCCAGCAGTGTCGCTTCAACAGCAGCCAATGAGCAGTTCTTC. Amino acid sequence: CASSVASTAANEQFF.

The chain employs TRBV20-1 and TRBJ2-1, with D possibly being TRBD2 (5 bases). Per germline, CDR1 DFQATT and CDR2 SNEGSKA (reference sequence). The CDR3 consists of 13 residues. The ends were cut back, 8 bases at V and 4 bases at J, with 15 bases in the middle. CDR3 bases: TGCAGTATTTTACCGTCGGGATACAATGAGCAGTTCTTC. It is translated as CSILPSGYNEQFF.

The chain combines TRBV6-5 with TRBJ2-1; 10 bases fit TRBD2. CDR1 is MNHEY and CDR2 is SVGAGI in the germline V gene. CDR3 length: 17 residues. The V and J ends lost 0 bases and 7 bases, in that order; junction bases with no gene match: 9. The DNA of the CDR3 is TGTGCCAGCAGTTACTCGATCTCGGCTAGCGGGAGTAATGAGCAGTTCTTC. Amino acids: CASSYSISASGSNEQFF.

The chain has TRBV7-9 and TRBJ1-6, with a tentative D call TRBD1 (6 bases). The germline gives CDR1 SEHNR, CDR2 FQNEAQ (reference sequence). V lost 3 bases and J 8 bases, leaving 14 bases between the germline ends. This CDR3 has 15 amino acids. The CDR3 is CASSLGHTRDSPLHF. CDR3 sequence (DNA): TGTGCCAGCAGCTTGGGACATACCCGGGATTCACCCCTCCACTTT.

This clonotype was seen repeatedly, ten times or more. J is TRBJ2-1 and V is TRBV7-9; the match to TRBD2 covers 15 bases. Germline CDR1 and CDR2: SEHNR and FQNEAQ (reference sequence). V lost 4 bases to trimming and J lost 4 bases; unmatched junction nucleotides: 2. The CDR3 runs 16 residues. In DNA, the CDR3 is TGTGCCAGCAGCTCCGGGACTAGCGGGAGGTACAATGAGCAGTTCTTC. Protein product: CASSSGTSGRYNEQFF.

This clonotype was observed many times. This chain joins TRBV4-3 and TRBJ2-5; 8 bases match TRBD1. The CDR3 has 17 residues. The germline V gene has CDR1 LGHNA and CDR2 YSLEER. V lost 0 bases and J lost 0; bases outside the gene matches: 6. The CDR3 sequence: CASSQDPDRAYQETQYF. CDR3 DNA sequence: TGCGCCAGCAGCCAAGATCCGGACAGGGCTTACCAAGAGACCCAGTACTTC.

This clonotype came up many times. The CDR3 sequence: CASRQLAGKETQYF. CDR3 sequence (DNA): TGTGCCAGCAGGCAACTAGCGGGAAAAGAGACCCAGTACTTC. This rearrangement joins TRBV6-2 or TRBV6-3 to TRBJ2-5; 10 bases fit TRBD2. J lost 3 bases, V lost 6 bases, and 4 bases had no gene match. The CDR3 is 14 amino acids. The germline gives CDR1 MNHEY, CDR2 SVGEGT.

This clonotype has a handful of counts. CDR3 bases: TGTGCCATCAGTGAGGAGGGGGGGGAAGCTTTCTTT. Encoded protein: CAISEEGGEAFF. V and J are TRBV10-3 and TRBJ1-1; D may be TRBD1 (6 bases). Trimming removed 2 bases at V and 8 bases at J, with 9 bases between. There are 12 residues in the CDR3. Germline V gives CDR1 ENHRY, CDR2 SYGVKD.

A few counts support this clonotype. The chain carries TRBV20-1 and TRBJ1-1; 8 bases are a match to TRBD1. Unmatched junction bases numbered 3, after V lost 7 bases and J lost 2 bases. CDR1 and CDR2 from the germline V gene are DFQATT and SNEGSKA (reference sequence). This CDR3 has 12 amino acids. The CDR3 sequence is CSVDRGNTEAFF. The CDR3 coding sequence is TGCAGTGTAGACAGGGGTAACACTGAAGCTTTCTTT.

This clonotype was detected ten times or more. The chain has TRBV3-1 and TRBJ2-1; D may be TRBD1 or TRBD2 (5 bases each). V shed 1 base and J shed 8 bases, with 9 bases lying between them. The CDR3 runs 13 residues. From germline, CDR1 is LGHDT and CDR2 YNNKEL (reference sequence). Here the CDR3 DNA reads TGTGCCAGCAGCCAAGCCTGGGACGATGAGCAGTTCTTC. This codes for CASSQAWDDEQFF.

This clonotype was picked up many times. CDR3 DNA: TGTGCCATGCGTTGGGCCGGGGAGCTGTTTTTT. It translates to CAMRWAGELFF. The chain uses TRBV11-2 and TRBJ2-2; D ambiguous. CDR1 and CDR2 (germline): SGHAT, FQNNGV. V lost 10 bases, J lost 6 bases, and 9 bases lay in between. This CDR3 has 11 residues. Together with reference TRBV11-2 and TRBJ2-2, the CDR3 gives the full variable domain: EAGVAQSPRYKIIEKRQSVAFWCNPISGHATLYWYQQILGQGPKLLIQFQNNGVVDDSQLPKDRFSAERLKGVDSTLKIQPAKLEDSAVYLCAMRWAGELFFGEGSRLTVL.

The chain combines TRBV3-1 with TRBJ1-3; D is undetermined. This CDR3 region has 15 residues. Trimming cost V 5 bases and J 0 bases, with 11 bases left between them. Germline CDR1 and CDR2: LGHDT and YNNKEL (reference sequence). The CDR3 coding sequence is TGTGCCAGCAGCTCCAGACCTGACTCTGGAAACACCATATATTTT. This sequence encodes CASSSRPDSGNTIYF.

V and J are TRBV12-3 or TRBV12-4 and TRBJ1-3, with D perhaps matching TRBD1 (5 bases). This CDR3 contains 13 residues. V shed 9 bases and J shed 5 bases, with 14 bases lying between them. The CDR3 here is CASKTAARNTIYF. CDR3 DNA: TGTGCCAGTAAGACAGCTGCGAGAAACACCATATATTTT.

This clonotype was seen ten or more times. The V gene is TRBV10-3, the J gene TRBJ2-1, with 9 nucleotides matching TRBD2. Trimming took 4 bases from V and 8 from J; bases not matched to a gene: 6. Germline V gene lookup returns CDR1 ENHRY and CDR2 SYGVKD. The CDR3 covers 14 residues. The CDR3 loop reads CAISAAGLAYEQFF. CDR3 in DNA: TGTGCCATCAGTGCCGCGGGACTAGCTTATGAGCAGTTCTTC.

This clonotype was seen many times. The CDR3 nucleotides are TGCGCCAGCAGTGTAATCTTTGGCGCTGAAGCTTTCTTT. This codes for CASSVIFGAEAFF. The gene calls are TRBV10-2 and TRBJ1-1; no clear D gene. CDR3 length: 13 residues. Germline loops: CDR1 WSHSY, CDR2 SAAADI. V shed 4 bases and J shed 6 bases, with 12 bases lying between them.

This sequence joins TRBV6-5 and TRBJ2-7; D might be TRBD2 (5 bases). Germline CDR1 is MNHEY and CDR2 is SVGAGI. The V end was cut by 2 bases, the J end by 4 bases, with 12 bases between. The CDR3 totals 14 residues. The CDR3 nucleotides read TGTGCCAGCAGTTACCGGGGAGAAAGGTACGAGCAGTACTTC. Its protein is CASSYRGERYEQYF.

The chain carries TRBV7-6 and TRBJ2-1; D ambiguous. Germline V gives CDR1 SGHVS, CDR2 FNYEAQ. The CDR3 consists of 13 residues. The germline V and J ends were trimmed by 1 base and 6 bases, with 7 bases remaining between them. CDR3 sequence: CASSLGTLNEQFF. The CDR3 region has the DNA TGTGCCAGCAGCTTAGGGACCCTCAATGAGCAGTTCTTC.